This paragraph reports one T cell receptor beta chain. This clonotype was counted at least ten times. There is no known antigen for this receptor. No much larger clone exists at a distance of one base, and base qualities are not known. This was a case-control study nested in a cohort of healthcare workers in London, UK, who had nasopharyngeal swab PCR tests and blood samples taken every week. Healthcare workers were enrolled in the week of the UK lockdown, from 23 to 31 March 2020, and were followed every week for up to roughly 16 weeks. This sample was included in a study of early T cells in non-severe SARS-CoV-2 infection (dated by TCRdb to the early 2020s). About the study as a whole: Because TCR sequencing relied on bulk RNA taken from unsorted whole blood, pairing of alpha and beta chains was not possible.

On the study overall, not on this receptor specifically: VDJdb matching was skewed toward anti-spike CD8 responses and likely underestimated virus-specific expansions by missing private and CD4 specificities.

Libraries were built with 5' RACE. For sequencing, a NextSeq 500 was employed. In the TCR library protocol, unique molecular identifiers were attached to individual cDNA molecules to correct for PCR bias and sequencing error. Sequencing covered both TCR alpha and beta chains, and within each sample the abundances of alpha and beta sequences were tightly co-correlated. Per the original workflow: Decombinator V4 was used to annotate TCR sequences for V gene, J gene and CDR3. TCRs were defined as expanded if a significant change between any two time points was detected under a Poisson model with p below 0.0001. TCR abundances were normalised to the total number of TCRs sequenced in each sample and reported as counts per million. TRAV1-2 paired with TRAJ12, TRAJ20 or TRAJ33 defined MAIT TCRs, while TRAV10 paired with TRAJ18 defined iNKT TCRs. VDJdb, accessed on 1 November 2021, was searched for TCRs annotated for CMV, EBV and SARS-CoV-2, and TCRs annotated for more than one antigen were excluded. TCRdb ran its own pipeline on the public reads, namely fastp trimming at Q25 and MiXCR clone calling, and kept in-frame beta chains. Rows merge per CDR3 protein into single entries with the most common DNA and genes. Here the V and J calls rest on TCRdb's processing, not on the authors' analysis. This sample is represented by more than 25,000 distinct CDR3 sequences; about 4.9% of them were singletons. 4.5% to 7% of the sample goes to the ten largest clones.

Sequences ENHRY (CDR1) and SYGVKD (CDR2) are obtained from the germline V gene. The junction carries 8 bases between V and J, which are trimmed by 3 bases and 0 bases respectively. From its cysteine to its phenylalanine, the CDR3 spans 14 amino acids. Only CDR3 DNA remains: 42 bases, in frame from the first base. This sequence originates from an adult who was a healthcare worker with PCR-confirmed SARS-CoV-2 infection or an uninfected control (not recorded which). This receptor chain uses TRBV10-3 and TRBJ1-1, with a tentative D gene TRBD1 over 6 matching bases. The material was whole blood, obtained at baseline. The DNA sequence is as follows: TGTGCCATCAGTGACAGGGGCCTGAACACTGAAGCTTTCTTT. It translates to CAISDRGLNTEAFF.